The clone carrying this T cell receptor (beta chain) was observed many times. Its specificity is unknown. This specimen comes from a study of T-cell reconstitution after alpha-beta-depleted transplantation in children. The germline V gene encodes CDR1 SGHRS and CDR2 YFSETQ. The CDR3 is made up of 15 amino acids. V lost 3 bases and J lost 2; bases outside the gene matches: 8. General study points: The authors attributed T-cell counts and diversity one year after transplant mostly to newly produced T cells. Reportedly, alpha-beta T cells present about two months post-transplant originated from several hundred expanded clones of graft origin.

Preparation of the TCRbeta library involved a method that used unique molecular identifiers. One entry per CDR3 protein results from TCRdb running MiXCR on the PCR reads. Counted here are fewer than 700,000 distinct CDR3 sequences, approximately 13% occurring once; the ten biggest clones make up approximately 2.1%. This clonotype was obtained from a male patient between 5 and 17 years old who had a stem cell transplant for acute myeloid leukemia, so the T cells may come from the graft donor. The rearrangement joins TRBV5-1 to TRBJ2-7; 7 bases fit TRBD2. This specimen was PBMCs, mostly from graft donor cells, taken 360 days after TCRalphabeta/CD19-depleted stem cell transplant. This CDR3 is CASSWGGSGPYEQYF. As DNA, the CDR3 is TGCGCCAGCAGCTGGGGGGGTAGTGGACCCTACGAGCAGTACTTC.